The 22 T cell receptor beta chains given below trace back to one sample, sequenced in a study of blood T cell repertoires in COVID-19. The data were produced by immunoSEQ multiplex PCR, yet TCRdb's version contains in-frame clones alone and is incomplete. The sample shows 130,000 to 150,000 clones, around three quarters of them seen only once. Sequencing was done on a sample of peripheral blood. These receptors all stem from a man between 60 and 75 years old with acute or convalescent COVID-19.

This sequence joins TRBV19 and TRBJ1-2; D ambiguous. V lost 0 bases and J 8 bases, leaving 7 bases between the germline ends. CDR1 and CDR2 (germline): LNHDA, SQIVND (reference sequence). This CDR3 has 12 residues. CDR3 sequence (DNA): TGTGCCAGTAGTATAGAACCCCGGGGCTACACCTTC. It yields the protein CASSIEPRGYTF.

This rearrangement joins TRBV4-3 to TRBJ2-1; 11 nucleotides match TRBD2. Looked up from germline, CDR1 is LGHNA and CDR2 is YSLEER. The length of the CDR3 is 17 residues. With V trimmed by 3 bases and J by 13 bases, 17 bases remained unmatched. The CDR3 bases are TGCGCCAGCAGCCACCTTGAGGGGCTAGCGGGAGGAAAAGAACAGTTCTTC. The encoded protein is CASSHLEGLAGGKEQFF.

This clone has only one observation. The rearrangement links TRBV28 to TRBJ1-2; D is ambiguous. The V end was cut by 5 bases, the J end by 2 bases, with 15 bases between. The CDR3 is 15 residues long. CDR1 is MDHEN and CDR2 is SYDVKM in the germline V gene. Here the CDR3 reads CASSTIRRVNYGYTF. Here the CDR3 DNA reads TGTGCCAGCAGTACCATCCGACGGGTGAACTATGGCTACACCTTC.

The chain couples TRBV4-1 to TRBJ2-2; TRBD2 might be the D (5 bases). Germline V gene sequence: CDR1 MGHRA, CDR2 YSYEKL. This CDR3 is built from 14 residues. Trimming left V 5 bases short and J 2 bases short, with 9 bases between. The CDR3 DNA is TGCGCCAGCAGCTACCGGGATAACACCGGGGAGCTGTTTTTT. Its translation is CASSYRDNTGELFF.

J is TRBJ1-1 and V is TRBV18, with a tentative D call TRBD1 (5 bases). CDR3 length: 17 amino acids. Germline loops: CDR1 KGHSH, CDR2 LQKENI. V lost 3 bases and J 1 base, leaving 18 bases between the germline ends. CDR3 region: CASSPSVSSRGNTEAFF. In nucleotides, the CDR3 is TGTGCCAGCTCACCGTCGGTCTCCTCAAGGGGGAACACTGAAGCTTTCTTT.

This chain joins TRBV4-1 and TRBJ1-1, with no clear D. The CDR3 loop spans 12 amino acids. V lost 1 base and J lost 5, with 5 bases in between. Germline CDR1 MGHRA, CDR2 YSYEKL. CDR3 coding DNA: TGCGCCAGCAGCCAAGGCAGGACTGAAGCTTTCTTT. It encodes CASSQGRTEAFF.

CDR3 sequence reads: CASSFRGGSVGELFF. The DNA for the CDR3 is TGTGCCAGCAGCTTTAGAGGCGGTTCTGTTGGGGAGCTGTTTTTT. J is TRBJ2-2 and V is TRBV7-2; D is unresolved. The CDR3 consists of 15 residues. The germline CDR1 and CDR2 sequences are SGHTA and FQGNSA. Trimming cost V 3 bases and J 8 bases, with 16 bases left between them.

This rearrangement joins TRBV6-6 to TRBJ2-2; D is possibly TRBD2 (6 bases). V lost 7 bases to trimming and J lost 8 bases, with 8 bases between them. Germline assignment: CDR1 MNHNY and CDR2 SVGAGI (reference sequence). CDR3 length: 11 amino acids. The CDR3 DNA sequence: TGTGCCAGCACCCGGGGGGGGGAGCTGTTTTTT. This encodes CASTRGGELFF.

The chain links TRBV4-3 to TRBJ2-1, with D tentatively TRBD2 (6 bases). Trimming took off 2 bases at V and 3 bases at J, with 20 bases between the two ends. The CDR3 has 18 residues. Germline loops: CDR1 LGHNA, CDR2 YSLEER. CDR3 residues: CASSQFTLAQRGYNEQFF. Here the CDR3 DNA reads TGCGCCAGCAGCCAATTTACGCTAGCGCAGAGGGGCTACAATGAGCAGTTCTTC.

This chain joins TRBV6-2 or TRBV6-3 and TRBJ2-3, with 7 bases that match TRBD2. V lost 4 bases to trimming and J lost 5 bases; unmatched junction nucleotides: 21. In germline, CDR1 is MNHEY, CDR2 SVGEGT. CDR3 length: 19 amino acids. CDR3 in DNA: TGTGCCAGCAGTTCGTATCAGGCGGCTAGCGGAGAAGATGGAGATACGCAGTATTTT. Its translation: CASSSYQAASGEDGDTQYF.

The chain combines TRBV7-9 with TRBJ1-4; 8 positions match TRBD1. Germline CDR1 is SEHNR and CDR2 is FQNEAQ (reference sequence). V was clipped by 1 base and J by 6 bases; unmatched bases: 4. The CDR3 covers 15 residues. CDR3 amino acids: CASSLGQGSHEKLFF. Written as DNA, the CDR3 is TGTGCCAGCAGCTTAGGACAGGGGTCTCATGAAAAACTGTTTTTT.

Details on this clone: The same CDR3 can be traced to other DNA sequences in this sample. The gene calls are TRBV27 and TRBJ1-4, with unresolved D. Germline CDR1 and CDR2: MNHEY and SMNVEV (reference sequence). The CDR3 extends over 15 amino acids. With 3 bases removed from V and 0 bases from J, the gap between germline ends came to 8 bases. DNA of the CDR3: TGTGCCAGCAGTTTTGCGGGCGCAACTAATGAAAAACTGTTTTTT. Translated, it gives CASSFAGATNEKLFF.

The chain joins TRBV4-2 to TRBJ1-6; D possibly corresponds to TRBD1 (6 bases). V was clipped by 0 bases and J by 6 bases, with 9 bases between them. In germline, CDR1 is LGHNA, CDR2 YNFKEQ. This CDR3 contains 15 residues. CDR3 bases: TGTGCCAGCAGCCAAGAGGTAGGGGGTAATTCACCCCTCCACTTT. Translated, it gives CASSQEVGGNSPLHF.

CDR3 sequence (DNA): TGTGCCAGTAGGCGGGCTAGCGGGGGGACCTACAATGAGCAGTTCTTC. Its translation: CASRRASGGTYNEQFF. This chain links TRBV19 with TRBJ2-1, with 11 bases that match TRBD2. The trim removed 6 bases at V and 2 bases at J, leaving 6 bases unmatched. This CDR3 has 16 residues. Germline V CDR1 and CDR2: LNHDA, SQIVND (reference sequence).

The V call is TRBV7-6, the J call TRBJ2-2; TRBD1 matches 7 bases. The germline V gene encodes CDR1 SGHVS and CDR2 FNYEAQ. The CDR3 spans 18 residues. The J segment lost 0 bases and the V segment lost 0 bases, leaving 7 bases of the junction unmatched. This CDR3 reads CASSLATGQYSNTGELFF. CDR3 DNA sequence: TGTGCCAGCAGCTTAGCAACGGGACAGTATTCGAACACCGGGGAGCTGTTTTTT.

The chain joins TRBV5-1 to TRBJ2-2, with 9 bases fitting TRBD2. V was clipped by 3 bases and J by 5 bases; unmatched bases: 5. This CDR3 spans 15 amino acids. The germline V gene has CDR1 SGHRS and CDR2 YFSETQ. This CDR3 reads CASSSGGLATGELFF. The DNA of the CDR3 is TGCGCCAGCAGCTCCGGTGGACTAGCGACCGGGGAGCTGTTTTTT.

V and J are TRBV28 and TRBJ1-5, with 9 nucleotides matching TRBD1. The CDR3 has 15 residues. Trimming cost V 5 bases and J 3 bases; bases outside gene matches: 5. Germline V lookup: CDR1 MDHEN, CDR2 SYDVKM. CDR3 DNA: TGTGCCAGCAGTGGGACAGGGCAGCCCAATCAGCCCCAGCATTTT. This encodes CASSGTGQPNQPQHF.

The V gene is TRBV5-6, the J gene TRBJ2-3; 12 positions match TRBD2. After removal of 4 bases from V and 4 bases from J, the junction contained 1 base not matched to a gene. CDR3 size: 14 residues. CDR1 is SGHDT, CDR2 YYEEEE, per germline. This CDR3 is CASSLAGGPDTQYF. The CDR3 DNA reads as TGTGCCAGCAGCCTAGCGGGAGGGCCAGATACGCAGTATTTT.

The rearrangement joins TRBV29-1 to TRBJ2-2, with D possibly being TRBD1 (6 bases). The V gene lost 7 bases and the J gene lost 2 bases, with 14 bases spanning the gap. The CDR3 covers 14 residues. Germline assignment: CDR1 SQVTM and CDR2 ANQGSEA. This CDR3 is CSALQGSNTGELFF. Here the CDR3 DNA reads TGCAGCGCCCTACAGGGATCCAACACCGGGGAGCTGTTTTTT.

The rearrangement uses TRBV6-2 or TRBV6-3 and TRBJ1-1, with TRBD1 identical over 10 bases. CDR1 is MNHEY and CDR2 is SVGEGT in the germline V gene. Trimming removed 6 bases from V and 6 bases from J; junction bases left unmatched: 7. CDR3 length: 14 amino acids. CDR3 DNA sequence: TGTGCCAGCAGACCTCCGGGACAGGGGTCTGAAGCTTTCTTT. This codes for CASRPPGQGSEAFF.

The V gene is TRBV5-1, the J gene TRBJ1-1; D is possibly TRBD1 (5 bases). V shed 4 bases and J shed 1 base, with 8 bases lying between them. The CDR3 consists of 13 residues. Germline CDR1 reads SGHRS; CDR2 reads YFSETQ. CDR3 loop: CASSVQGNTEAFF. DNA for the CDR3: TGCGCCAGCAGCGTTCAGGGGAACACTGAAGCTTTCTTT.

The CDR3 sequence: CASHRGGSILEQFF. The CDR3 bases are TGTGCCAGCCACAGGGGAGGTTCGATTCTTGAGCAGTTCTTC. The chain links TRBV28 to TRBJ2-1, with D maybe TRBD1 (7 bases). The CDR3 runs 14 residues. Trimming cost V 8 bases and J 9 bases, with 20 bases left between them. Germline CDR1 and CDR2: MDHEN and SYDVKM. Based on the CDR3 plus reference TRBV28 and TRBJ2-1, the full variable domain is DVKVTQSSRYLVKRTGEKVFLECVQDMDHENMFWYRQDPGLGLRLIYFSYDVKMKEKGDIPEGYSVSREKKERFSLILESASTNQTSMYLCASHRGGSILEQFFGPGTRLTVL.